Listed here are 23 T cell receptor beta chains from one sample, sequenced in a study of cytomegalovirus exposure and HLA in healthy donors. The protocol was immunoSEQ multiplex PCR, while the TCRdb copy is restricted to in-frame clones and leaves out a portion. The sample records 280,000 or so clones, 88% being singletons. The sequencing input was PBMCs. The source of these receptors is a woman aged 18-29 years in good health and CMV-seronegative.

The gene calls are TRBV9 and TRBJ1-1; 8 nucleotides line up with TRBD1. The CDR3 is made up of 16 amino acids. Germline V gene sequence: CDR1 SGDLS, CDR2 YYNGEE. V lost 2 bases and J lost 4; bases outside the gene matches: 10. The CDR3 is CASSVGSGGGGTEAFF. The CDR3 coding sequence is TGTGCCAGCAGCGTTGGGTCAGGGGGCGGAGGCACTGAAGCTTTCTTT.

The chain has TRBV23-1 and TRBJ2-3, with TRBD2 matching 9 bases. TRBV23-1 is assigned to the ORF class and has an uncertain function. The CDR3 has 24 residues. V shed 2 bases and J 4 bases; nucleotides not matched to a gene: 31. The DNA of the CDR3 is TGCGCCAGCAGTCAAAGAAACGGGATCATGGGATGTCTAGCGGGACCCAATGGGGCAGATACGCAGTATTTT. Its protein is CASSQRNGIMGCLAGPNGADTQYF.

The chain couples TRBV2 to TRBJ1-5; 7 bases match TRBD1. J lost 3 bases, V lost 2 bases, and 4 bases had no gene match. Per the germline V gene, CDR1 is SNHLY and CDR2 is FYNNEI. The CDR3 runs to 15 residues. CDR3 sequence (DNA): TGTGCCAGCAGTGAAATAGGGGGCGTCAATCAGCCCCAGCATTTT. Its translation: CASSEIGGVNQPQHF. Supplemented by reference TRBV2 and TRBJ1-5, the full variable domain reads EPEVTQTPSHQVTQMGQEVILRCVPISNHLYFYWYRQILGQKVEFLVSFYNNEISEKSEIFDDQFSVERPDGSNFTLKIRSTKLEDSAMYFCASSEIGGVNQPQHFGDGTRLSIL.

The chain recombines TRBV28 with TRBJ1-2, with 7 bases that match TRBD1. The germline V gene encodes CDR1 MDHEN and CDR2 SYDVKM. The CDR3 totals 13 residues. After removal of 7 bases from V and 8 bases from J, the junction contained 10 bases not matched to a gene. In DNA form, the CDR3 reads TGTGCCAGCATCCCACAGGGGCAAAAGGGCTACACCTTC. As protein: CASIPQGQKGYTF.

The rearrangement joins TRBV5-6 to TRBJ1-1; TRBD1 might be the D (5 bases). The CDR3 has 13 residues. Looked up from germline, CDR1 is SGHDT and CDR2 is YYEEEE. With 4 bases removed from V and 9 bases from J, the gap between germline ends came to 16 bases. The CDR3 region is CASSPTGGYQAFF. The CDR3 nucleotides are TGTGCCAGCAGCCCTACAGGAGGGTATCAAGCTTTCTTT.

J is TRBJ2-7 and V is TRBV7-8; the D gene is possibly TRBD2 (6 bases). The CDR3 runs to 16 residues. V was trimmed by 6 bases and J by 8 bases, leaving 26 bases between them. The germline V gene has CDR1 SGHVS and CDR2 FQNEAQ. CDR3 bases: TGTGCCAGCAGGAAAGGGACTCTTTTCCCCCCTGGACAGCAGTACTTC. Residues: CASRKGTLFPPGQQYF. The entire variable domain, with the rest obtained from reference TRBV7-8 and TRBJ2-7, is as follows: GAGVSQSPRYKVAKRGQDVALRCDPISGHVSLFWYQQALGQGPEFLTYFQNEAQLDKSGLPSDRFFAERPEGSVSTLKIQRTQQEDSAVYLCASRKGTLFPPGQQYFGPGTRLTVT.

This chain uses TRBV27 with TRBJ2-1; tentative D call: TRBD2 (6 bases). Trimming pared 3 bases from V and 1 base from J, leaving 13 bases between. Germline V gives CDR1 MNHEY, CDR2 SMNVEV (reference sequence). The CDR3 contains 16 residues. CDR3 DNA: TGTGCCAGCAGTTTCCGGGGTGCGGGGTCCTACAATGAGCAGTTCTTC. Its translation is CASSFRGAGSYNEQFF.

DNA for the CDR3: TGTGCCAGCAGTCCCCAAGGCGGCCCCAATTCACCCCTCCACTTT. Residues: CASSPQGGPNSPLHF. This sequence joins TRBV6-5 and TRBJ1-6; D is ambiguous. The ends were cut back, 5 bases at V and 7 bases at J, with 15 bases in the middle. CDR1 is MNHEY and CDR2 is SVGAGI in the germline V gene. CDR3 length equals 15 residues.

This clone was seen a handful of times. The rearrangement joins TRBV6-5 to TRBJ1-2; unclear D gene. V gave up 6 bases and J gave up 7 bases, with 18 bases separating them. From germline, CDR1 is MNHEY and CDR2 SVGAGI. The length of the CDR3 is 14 residues. The CDR3 region is CASSWASGSGGYTF. The CDR3 coding sequence is TGTGCCAGCAGCTGGGCGTCGGGAAGCGGTGGCTACACCTTC.

This clone was seen a handful of times. The rearrangement links TRBV19 to TRBJ1-6; D gene uncertain. V was pared by 5 bases and J by 4 bases, with 12 bases between. The CDR3 has 15 residues. From germline, CDR1 is LNHDA and CDR2 SQIVND (reference sequence). The CDR3: CASSGDGKYNSPLHF. In nucleotides, the CDR3 is TGTGCCAGTAGTGGCGACGGGAAGTATAATTCACCCCTCCACTTT.

This chain uses TRBV27 with TRBJ2-7; D possibly corresponds to TRBD1 (5 bases). The CDR3 contains 14 residues. In germline, CDR1 is MNHEY, CDR2 SMNVEV (reference sequence). Trimming shortened V by 0 bases and J by 4 bases, and 10 bases separated the two germline ends. The CDR3 is CASSLSPQGYEQYF. For the CDR3, the DNA is TGTGCCAGCAGTTTATCTCCCCAGGGATACGAGCAGTACTTC.

The chain links TRBV18 to TRBJ2-5; tentative D call: TRBD1 (5 bases). CDR1 is KGHSH, CDR2 LQKENI, per germline. The CDR3 is 15 residues long. With 3 bases removed from V and 5 bases from J, the gap between germline ends came to 16 bases. DNA of the CDR3: TGTGCCAGCTCACCTGTGGTAGGGGCTCCGGAGACCCAGTACTTC. This sequence encodes CASSPVVGAPETQYF.

The CDR3 bases are TGTGCCACCCGACAGGGTGGCTCCTACAATGAGCAGTTCTTC. Protein product: CATRQGGSYNEQFF. This sequence joins TRBV19 and TRBJ2-1; 7 positions match TRBD1. J gave up 0 bases and V 10 bases, and 6 bases lay outside the gene matches. This CDR3 is 14 amino acids long. Germline CDR1 is LNHDA and CDR2 is SQIVND (reference sequence).

Regarding this clone: One end of the junction fails to match germline, which may point to a read error. V is TRBV6-5 and J is TRBJ2-3; 14 bases agree with TRBD2. There are 13 residues in the CDR3. Looked up from germline, CDR1 is MNHEY and CDR2 is SVGAGI. The CDR3 region is CASSYSGLAGVLF. For the CDR3, the DNA is TGTGCCAGCAGTTACTCGGGACTAGCGGGAGTGCTGTTT.

The chain employs TRBV18 and TRBJ2-7; TRBD2 is a possible D gene (6 bases). The CDR3 has 13 amino acids. The ends were cut back, 8 bases at V and 3 bases at J, with 14 bases in the middle. Germline V lookup: CDR1 KGHSH, CDR2 LQKENI. The CDR3 DNA reads TGTGCCAGCCGGCGGGACGGCTTCTACGAGCAGTACTTC. This codes for CASRRDGFYEQYF.

The chain combines TRBV25-1 with TRBJ2-7; 7 nucleotides match TRBD2. The CDR3 contains 15 residues. Germline CDR1 and CDR2: MGHDK and SYGVNS. V was pared by 3 bases and J by 3 bases, with 8 bases of the junction left unmatched. The CDR3 DNA reads TGTGCCAGCAGTGATCCGGGGGGATTGGGCTACGAGCAGTACTTC. It translates to CASSDPGGLGYEQYF.

The chain carries TRBV25-1 and TRBJ1-2, with D possibly matching TRBD1 (5 bases). The germline V gene has CDR1 MGHDK and CDR2 SYGVNS. CDR3 length: 15 residues. Trimming took 1 base from V and 4 from J, leaving 13 bases between them. DNA for the CDR3: TGTGCCAGCAGTGAATTGGGAATCGGGGGCTATGGCTACACCTTC. Amino acids: CASSELGIGGYGYTF.

The chain links TRBV27 to TRBJ2-1, with D tentatively TRBD1 (6 bases). Trimming left V 2 bases short and J 0 bases short, with 14 bases between. CDR3 length: 17 residues. Germline V gives CDR1 MNHEY, CDR2 SMNVEV (reference sequence). This CDR3 reads CASSLMLQGRSYNEQFF. The DNA of the CDR3 is TGTGCCAGCAGTTTAATGTTGCAGGGGCGCTCCTACAATGAGCAGTTCTTC.

This chain uses TRBV28 with TRBJ2-5; 9 positions agree with TRBD2. This CDR3 region has 14 residues. Unmatched junction bases numbered 2, after V lost 4 bases and J lost 2 bases. Germline V gene lookup returns CDR1 MDHEN and CDR2 SYDVKM. The CDR3 bases are TGTGCCAGCAGTTCAACTAGCGGGCAAGAGACCCAGTACTTC. Translating gives CASSSTSGQETQYF. The complete variable domain, with remaining parts taken from reference TRBV28 and TRBJ2-5, reads DVKVTQSSRYLVKRTGEKVFLECVQDMDHENMFWYRQDPGLGLRLIYFSYDVKMKEKGDIPEGYSVSREKKERFSLILESASTNQTSMYLCASSSTSGQETQYFGPGTRLLVL.

The chain links TRBV5-6 to TRBJ2-2; maybe TRBD1 (6 bases). Germline values: CDR1 SGHDT, CDR2 YYEEEE. Between the trimmed V and J ends, which lost 1 base and 0 bases, there was a span of 10 bases. The CDR3 consists of 16 residues. The CDR3 sequence: CASSLTRQANTGELFF. The CDR3 coding sequence is TGTGCCAGCAGCTTGACACGACAGGCGAACACCGGGGAGCTGTTTTTT.

This clone was seen once. The V gene is TRBV7-9, the J gene TRBJ1-2; D ambiguous. Germline V CDR1 and CDR2: SEHNR, FQNEAQ (reference sequence). V was clipped by 5 bases and J by 12 bases, with 22 bases between them. The CDR3 has 14 residues. The CDR3 DNA reads TGTGCCAGCAGCCACAAAGTGGAGGCCCCTCGCGACACCTTC. It specifies CASSHKVEAPRDTF.

The chain has TRBV5-5 and TRBJ1-1; no clear D. The CDR3 sequence is 13 residues long. V lost 0 bases and J lost 5, with 8 bases in between. Germline V CDR1 and CDR2: SGHKS, YYEKEE (reference sequence). This chain's CDR3 is CASSLGGATEAFF. CDR3 nucleotide sequence: TGTGCCAGCAGCTTGGGAGGAGCAACTGAAGCTTTCTTT.

The chain joins TRBV9 to TRBJ2-2; maybe TRBD1 (6 bases). V was cut by 2 bases and J by 4 bases, with 15 bases left in between. From germline, CDR1 is SGDLS and CDR2 YYNGEE. This CDR3 is 16 amino acids long. This CDR3 reads CASSVGGGGSTGELFF. The CDR3 coding sequence is TGTGCCAGCAGCGTTGGGGGTGGGGGCTCCACCGGGGAGCTGTTTTTT.